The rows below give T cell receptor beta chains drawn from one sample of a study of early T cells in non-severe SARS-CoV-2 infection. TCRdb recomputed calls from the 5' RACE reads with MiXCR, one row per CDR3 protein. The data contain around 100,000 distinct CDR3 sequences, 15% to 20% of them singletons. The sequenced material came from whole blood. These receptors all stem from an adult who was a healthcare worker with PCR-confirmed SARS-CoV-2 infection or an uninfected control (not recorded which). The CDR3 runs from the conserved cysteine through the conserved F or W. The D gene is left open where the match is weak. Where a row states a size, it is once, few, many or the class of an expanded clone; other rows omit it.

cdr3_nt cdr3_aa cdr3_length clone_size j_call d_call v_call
TGTGCCAGCAGCGCTACAGGCTCTGGAAACACCATATATTTT CASSATGSGNTIYF 14 many TRBJ1-3 NA TRBV7-9
TGTGCCAGCAGTGAAGGAACCTACACTGAAGCTTTCTTT CASSEGTYTEAFF 13 few TRBJ1-1 NA TRBV6-1
TGTGCCAGCCGACCGGGACAGGGTGAATACGAGCAGTACTTC CASRPGQGEYEQYF 14 NA TRBJ2-7 TRBD1 TRBV18
TGCAGTGCTAGTTCCCGGGGGGCCCGCTCCTACAATGAGCAGTTCTTC CSASSRGARSYNEQFF 16 few TRBJ2-1 NA TRBV20-1
TGTGCCAGCAGTGACACTAGCGGGGGCACCGGGGAGCTGTTTTTT CASSDTSGGTGELFF 15 NA TRBJ2-2 TRBD2 TRBV6-4
TGCGCCAGCAGCCAAAACTACCGGAACTACGAGCAGTACTTC CASSQNYRNYEQYF 14 few TRBJ2-7 NA TRBV5-1
TGTGCCAGCAGCTCACGACAGAGAACTCTCTCTGGGGCCAACGTCCTGACTTTC CASSSRQRTLSGANVLTF 18 few TRBJ2-6 NA TRBV7-8
TGTGCCAGCAGTGAAGGGCGGGTGTGGGGCTCCGAGCAGTACTTC CASSEGRVWGSEQYF 15 few TRBJ2-7 NA TRBV2
TGCAGCGTTGAGTCAGGGGGAGGCACTGAAGCTTTCTTT CSVESGGGTEAFF 13 once TRBJ1-1 TRBD1 TRBV29-1
TGCAGTGCTAGAGATCAGGGAATAGAGGGCTATGGCTACACCTTC CSARDQGIEGYGYTF 15 once TRBJ1-2 NA TRBV20-1
TGTGCCAGCAGCCTGAGACTAGCGGGAGTATTGACAGATACGCAGTATTTT CASSLRLAGVLTDTQYF 17 few TRBJ2-3 TRBD2 TRBV5-4
TGTGCCAGCAGTACAGGGGGAAACACCGGGGAGCTGTTTTTT CASSTGGNTGELFF 14 few TRBJ2-2 TRBD1 TRBV28
TGTGCCAGCAGCCTACTAGCGGGGTACCAAGAGACCCAGTACTTC CASSLLAGYQETQYF 15 NA TRBJ2-5 TRBD2 TRBV3-1
TGTGCCAGCACCGTACTAGCGGGAGGGCCAAGAGTCCCCGGGGCCAACGTCCTGACTTTC CASTVLAGGPRVPGANVLTF 20 NA TRBJ2-6 TRBD2 TRBV6-6
TGCGCCAGCAGCCCGAGGACTAGCGCCAATGAGCAGTTCTTC CASSPRTSANEQFF 14 few TRBJ2-1 TRBD2 TRBV10-2
TGTGCCAGCAGCCAAGAGACCGTGAATTCGGACAATGAGCAGTTCTTC CASSQETVNSDNEQFF 16 NA TRBJ2-1 NA TRBV3-1
TGCAGCGTTGAGAAGGGAACCGCCGGGGAGACCCAGTACTTC CSVEKGTAGETQYF 14 NA TRBJ2-5 NA TRBV29-1
TGTGCCAGCAGTTTATTAGGGCAGAACACTGAAGCTTTCTTT CASSLLGQNTEAFF 14 few TRBJ1-1 NA TRBV27
TGTGCCAGCAGCTTAGTACTAGCGGGAGCCGCAGATACGCAGTATTTT CASSLVLAGAADTQYF 16 many TRBJ2-3 TRBD2 TRBV7-9
TGTGCCAGCAGCGTAGGGCCGGCTAGCGGGGGGCAAGAGACCCAGTACTTC CASSVGPASGGQETQYF 17 NA TRBJ2-5 TRBD2 TRBV9
TGTGCCAGCAGCGTAGGGGTAGCCAGTATACCATCCTACAATGAGCAGTTCTTC CASSVGVASIPSYNEQFF 18 NA TRBJ2-1 NA TRBV9
TGCAGTGCTAGGGACAGGGGCTATGGCTACACCTTC CSARDRGYGYTF 12 NA TRBJ1-2 TRBD1 TRBV20-1
TGTGCCAGCAGCACCGGGCTTTTTCGAGGGGCAGATACGCAGTATTTT CASSTGLFRGADTQYF 16 NA TRBJ2-3 NA TRBV28
TGTGCTAGTGGTTTGGTACATGGACTAGCGGGCCACAATGAGCAGTTCTTC CASGLVHGLAGHNEQFF 17 NA TRBJ2-1 TRBD2 TRBV12-5